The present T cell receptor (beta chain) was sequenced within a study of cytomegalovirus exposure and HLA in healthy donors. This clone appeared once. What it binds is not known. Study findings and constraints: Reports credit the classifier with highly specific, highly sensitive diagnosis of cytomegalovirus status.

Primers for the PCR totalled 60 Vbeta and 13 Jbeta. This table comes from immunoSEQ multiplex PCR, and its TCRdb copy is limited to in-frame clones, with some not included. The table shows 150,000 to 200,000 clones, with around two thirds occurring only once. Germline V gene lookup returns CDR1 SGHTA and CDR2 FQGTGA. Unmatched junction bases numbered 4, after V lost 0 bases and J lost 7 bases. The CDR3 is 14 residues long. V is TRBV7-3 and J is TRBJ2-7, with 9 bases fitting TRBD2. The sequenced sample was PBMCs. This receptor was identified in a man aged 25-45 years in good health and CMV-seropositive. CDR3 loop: CASSLTGLAREQYF. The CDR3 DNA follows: TGTGCCAGCAGCTTAACGGGACTAGCAAGGGAGCAGTACTTC. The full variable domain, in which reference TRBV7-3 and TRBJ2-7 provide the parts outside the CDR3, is GAGVSQTPSNKVTEKGKYVELRCDPISGHTALYWYRQSLGQGPEFLIYFQGTGAADDSGLPNDRFFAVRPEGSVSTLKIQRTERGDSAVYLCASSLTGLAREQYFGPGTRLTVT.